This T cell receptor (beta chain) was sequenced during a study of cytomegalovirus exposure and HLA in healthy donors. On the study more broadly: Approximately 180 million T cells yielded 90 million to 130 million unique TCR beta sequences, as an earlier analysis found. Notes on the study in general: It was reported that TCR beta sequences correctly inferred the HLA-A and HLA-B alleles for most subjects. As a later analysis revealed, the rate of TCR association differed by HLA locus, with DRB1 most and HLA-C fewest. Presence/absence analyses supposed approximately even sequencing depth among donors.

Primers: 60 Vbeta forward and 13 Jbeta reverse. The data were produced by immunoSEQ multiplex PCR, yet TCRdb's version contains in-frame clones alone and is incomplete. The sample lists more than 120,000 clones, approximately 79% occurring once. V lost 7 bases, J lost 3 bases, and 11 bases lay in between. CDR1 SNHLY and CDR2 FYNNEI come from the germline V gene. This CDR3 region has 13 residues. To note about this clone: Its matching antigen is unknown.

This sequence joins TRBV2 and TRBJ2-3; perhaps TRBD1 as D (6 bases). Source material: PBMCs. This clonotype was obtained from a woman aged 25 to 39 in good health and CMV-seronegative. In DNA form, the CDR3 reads TGTGCCAGCACCAGGGGACGTACAGATACGCAGTATTTT. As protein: CASTRGRTDTQYF.